This T cell receptor (beta chain) was captured in a study of Ad26.COV2.S vaccination and SARS-CoV-2 variants. Study in general: The donor was enrolled in the Ad26.COV2.S arm of the COV1001 trial. Administration of Ad26.COV2.S was intramuscular, either once or twice 56 days apart.

The study, taken as a whole, reports: Among vaccine recipients, spike-specific TCR breadth exceeded that of placebo recipients.

In the case of this clone: Its specificity is unknown.

The CDR3 is 14 residues long. CDR1 LGHNA and CDR2 YSLEER come from the germline V gene. V was trimmed by 4 bases and J by 8 bases, leaving 15 bases between them. Treatment here: roughly 19 received Ad26.COV2.S at low or high dose, single or two shots; five or six received placebo; per-sample allocation not given. Each sample was drawn 63 days after the first injection (of vaccine or placebo). Within Boston, the person who donated was an adult of 18-55 years. The method was immunoSEQ multiplex PCR; TCRdb's version includes in-frame clones alone and lacks a portion of them. The sample has more than 300,000 clones; 88% are singletons.

The V gene is TRBV4-3, the J gene TRBJ1-5; D may be TRBD1 (6 bases). Sequences were derived from peripheral blood, sampled in a trial of Ad26.COV2.S vaccine versus placebo. The sequence was obtained from a person between 18 and 60 years old who received the Ad26.COV2.S COVID-19 vaccine or a placebo. The CDR3 region is CASSRGAGVEPQHF. CDR3 DNA: TGCGCCAGCAGCCGCGGGGCAGGGGTAGAGCCCCAGCATTTT.